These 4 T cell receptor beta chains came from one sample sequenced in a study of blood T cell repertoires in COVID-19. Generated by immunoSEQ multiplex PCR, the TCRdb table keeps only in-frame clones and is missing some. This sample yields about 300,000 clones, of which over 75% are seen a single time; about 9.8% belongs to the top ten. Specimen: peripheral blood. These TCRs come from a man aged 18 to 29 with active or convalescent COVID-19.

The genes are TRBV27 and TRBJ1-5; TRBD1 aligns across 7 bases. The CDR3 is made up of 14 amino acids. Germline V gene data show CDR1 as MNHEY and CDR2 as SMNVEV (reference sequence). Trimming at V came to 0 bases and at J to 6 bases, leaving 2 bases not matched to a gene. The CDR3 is CASSLSTGFQPQHF. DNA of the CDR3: TGTGCCAGCAGTTTATCGACAGGGTTTCAGCCCCAGCATTTT.

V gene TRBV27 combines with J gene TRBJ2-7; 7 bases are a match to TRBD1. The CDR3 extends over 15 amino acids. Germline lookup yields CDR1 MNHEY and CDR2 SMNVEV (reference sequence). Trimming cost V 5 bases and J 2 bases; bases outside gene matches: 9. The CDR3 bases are TGTGCCAGCAGTACCCCGGGACAGCAAGCCTACGAGCAGTACTTC. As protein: CASSTPGQQAYEQYF.

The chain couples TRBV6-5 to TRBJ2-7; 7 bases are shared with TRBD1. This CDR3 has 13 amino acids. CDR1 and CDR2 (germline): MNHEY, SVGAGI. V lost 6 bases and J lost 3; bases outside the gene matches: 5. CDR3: CASRSQGYYEQYF. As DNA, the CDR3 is TGTGCCAGCAGGTCACAGGGGTACTACGAGCAGTACTTC.

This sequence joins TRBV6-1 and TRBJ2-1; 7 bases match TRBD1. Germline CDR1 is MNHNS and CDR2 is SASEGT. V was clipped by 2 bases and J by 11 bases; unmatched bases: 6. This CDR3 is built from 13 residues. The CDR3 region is CASSESDRRKQFF. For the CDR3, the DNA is TGTGCCAGCAGTGAATCGGACAGGAGAAAGCAGTTCTTC.